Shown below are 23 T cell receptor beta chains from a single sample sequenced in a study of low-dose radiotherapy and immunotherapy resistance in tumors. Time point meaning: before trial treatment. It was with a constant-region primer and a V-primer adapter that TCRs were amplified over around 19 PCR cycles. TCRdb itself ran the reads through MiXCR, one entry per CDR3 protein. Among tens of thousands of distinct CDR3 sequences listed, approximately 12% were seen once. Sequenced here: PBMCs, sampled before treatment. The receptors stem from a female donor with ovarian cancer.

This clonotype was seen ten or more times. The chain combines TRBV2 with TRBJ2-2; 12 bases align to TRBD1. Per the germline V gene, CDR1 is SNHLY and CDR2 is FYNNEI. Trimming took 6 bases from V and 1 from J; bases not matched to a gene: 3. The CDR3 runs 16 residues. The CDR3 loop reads CASRGQGALNTGELFF. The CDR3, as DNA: TGTGCCAGCAGGGGACAGGGGGCATTGAACACCGGGGAGCTGTTTTTT.

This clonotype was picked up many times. CDR3 protein: CASKNTGATDTQYF. In DNA form, the CDR3 reads TGTGCCAGCAAAAACACGGGGGCAACAGATACGCAGTATTTT. V and J are TRBV7-2 and TRBJ2-3; the D call may be TRBD1 or TRBD2 (6 bases each). The V and J ends lost 7 bases and 3 bases respectively, with 14 bases between them. This CDR3 region has 14 residues. Germline V gene data show CDR1 as SGHTA and CDR2 as FQGNSA.

The CDR3 DNA follows: TGCAGTGCTAGGGAGGTAGCGCCCCACTACGAGCAGTACTTC. Protein: CSAREVAPHYEQYF. The rearrangement uses TRBV20-1 and TRBJ2-7; D is possibly TRBD2 (5 bases). The germline V gene encodes CDR1 DFQATT and CDR2 SNEGSKA (reference sequence). This CDR3 is built from 14 residues. Trimming left V 3 bases short and J 3 bases short, with 15 bases between.

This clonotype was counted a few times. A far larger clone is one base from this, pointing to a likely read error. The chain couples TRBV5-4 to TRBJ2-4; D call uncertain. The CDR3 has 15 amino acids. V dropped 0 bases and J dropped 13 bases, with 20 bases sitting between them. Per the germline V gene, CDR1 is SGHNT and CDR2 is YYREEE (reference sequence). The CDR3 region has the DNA TGTGCCAGCAGCTTGGGCCCAGCGAACCTCAATGAGCAGTACTTC. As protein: CASSLGPANLNEQYF.

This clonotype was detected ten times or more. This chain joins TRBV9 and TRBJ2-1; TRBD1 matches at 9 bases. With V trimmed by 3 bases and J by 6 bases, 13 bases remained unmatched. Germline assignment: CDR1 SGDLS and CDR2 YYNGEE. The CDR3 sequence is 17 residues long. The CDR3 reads CASSAQPLTGGGNEQFF. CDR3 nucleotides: TGTGCCAGCAGCGCTCAGCCCCTGACAGGGGGGGGCAATGAGCAGTTCTTC.

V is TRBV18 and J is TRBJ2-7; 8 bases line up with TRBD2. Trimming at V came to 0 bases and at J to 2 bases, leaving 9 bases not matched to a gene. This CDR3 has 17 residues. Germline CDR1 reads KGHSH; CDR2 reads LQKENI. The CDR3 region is CASSPPEAGDRPYEQYF. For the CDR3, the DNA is TGTGCCAGCTCACCACCGGAAGCGGGAGATCGTCCCTACGAGCAGTACTTC. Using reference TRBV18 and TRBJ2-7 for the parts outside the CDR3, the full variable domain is NAGVMQNPRHLVRRRGQEARLRCSPMKGHSHVYWYRQLPEEGLKFMVYLQKENIIDESGMPKERFSAEFPKEGPSILRIQQVVRGDSAAYFCASSPPEAGDRPYEQYFGPGTRLTVT.

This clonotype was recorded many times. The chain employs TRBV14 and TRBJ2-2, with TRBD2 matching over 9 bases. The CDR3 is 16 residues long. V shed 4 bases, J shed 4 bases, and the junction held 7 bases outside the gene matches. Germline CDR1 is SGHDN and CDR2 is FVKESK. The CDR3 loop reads CASSRFSGSPTGELFF. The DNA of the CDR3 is TGTGCCAGCAGCCGATTTAGCGGGAGTCCCACCGGGGAGCTGTTTTTT.

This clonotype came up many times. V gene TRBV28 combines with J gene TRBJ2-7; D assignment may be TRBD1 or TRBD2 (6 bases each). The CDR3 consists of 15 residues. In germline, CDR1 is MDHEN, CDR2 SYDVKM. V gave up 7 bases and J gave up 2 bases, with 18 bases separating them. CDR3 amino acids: CASTLTRGAPYEQYF. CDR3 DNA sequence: TGTGCCAGCACCTTGACAAGGGGGGCCCCCTACGAGCAGTACTTC.

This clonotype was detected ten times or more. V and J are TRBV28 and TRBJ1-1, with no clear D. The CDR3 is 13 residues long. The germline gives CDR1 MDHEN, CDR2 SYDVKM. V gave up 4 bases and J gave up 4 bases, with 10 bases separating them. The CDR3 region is CASSSPGGTEAFF. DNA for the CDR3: TGTGCCAGCAGTTCTCCGGGAGGCACTGAAGCTTTCTTT.

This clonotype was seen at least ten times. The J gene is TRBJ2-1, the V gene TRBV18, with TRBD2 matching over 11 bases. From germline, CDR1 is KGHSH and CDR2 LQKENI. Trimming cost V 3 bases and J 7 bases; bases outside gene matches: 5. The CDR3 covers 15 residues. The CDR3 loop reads CASSPIAGGQNEQFF. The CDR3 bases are TGTGCCAGCTCACCGATAGCGGGGGGGCAGAATGAGCAGTTCTTC.

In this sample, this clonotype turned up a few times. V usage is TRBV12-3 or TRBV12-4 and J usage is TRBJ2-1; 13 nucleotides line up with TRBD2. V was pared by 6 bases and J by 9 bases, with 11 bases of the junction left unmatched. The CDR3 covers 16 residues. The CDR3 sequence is CASSPTLAGGPGEQFF. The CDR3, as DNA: TGTGCCAGCAGCCCGACACTAGCGGGGGGGCCGGGTGAGCAGTTCTTC.

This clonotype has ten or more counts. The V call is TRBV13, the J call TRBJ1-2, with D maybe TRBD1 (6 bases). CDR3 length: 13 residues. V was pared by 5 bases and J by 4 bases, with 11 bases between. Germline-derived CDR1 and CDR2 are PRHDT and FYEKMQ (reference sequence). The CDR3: CASSPRGGYGYTF. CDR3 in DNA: TGTGCCAGCAGCCCCAGGGGTGGCTATGGCTACACCTTC.

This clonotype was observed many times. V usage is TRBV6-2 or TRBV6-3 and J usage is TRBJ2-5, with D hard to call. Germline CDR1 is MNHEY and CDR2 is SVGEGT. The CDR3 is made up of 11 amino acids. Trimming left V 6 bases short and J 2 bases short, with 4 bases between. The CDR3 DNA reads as TGTGCCAGCAGCCCTCAAGAGACCCAGTACTTC. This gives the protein CASSPQETQYF.

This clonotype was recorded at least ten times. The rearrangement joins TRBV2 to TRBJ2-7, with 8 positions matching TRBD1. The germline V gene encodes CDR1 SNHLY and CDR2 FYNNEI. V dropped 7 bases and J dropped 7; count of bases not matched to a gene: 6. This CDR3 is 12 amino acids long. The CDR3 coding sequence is TGTGCCAGCACCCAGGGGGCGCGGGAGCAGTACTTC. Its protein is CASTQGAREQYF.

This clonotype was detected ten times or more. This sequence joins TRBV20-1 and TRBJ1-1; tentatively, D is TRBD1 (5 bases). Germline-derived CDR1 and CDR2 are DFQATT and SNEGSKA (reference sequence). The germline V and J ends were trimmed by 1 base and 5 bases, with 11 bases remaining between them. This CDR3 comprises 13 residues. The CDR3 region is CSARALRGTEAFF. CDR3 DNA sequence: TGCAGTGCTAGAGCGCTGCGGGGGACTGAAGCTTTCTTT.

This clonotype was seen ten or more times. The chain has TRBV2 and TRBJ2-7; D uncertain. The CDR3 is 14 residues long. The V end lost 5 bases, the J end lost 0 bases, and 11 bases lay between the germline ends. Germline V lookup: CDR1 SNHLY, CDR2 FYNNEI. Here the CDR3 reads CASSRSRTSYEQYF. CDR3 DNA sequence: TGTGCCAGCAGTAGGTCCAGGACCTCCTACGAGCAGTACTTC.

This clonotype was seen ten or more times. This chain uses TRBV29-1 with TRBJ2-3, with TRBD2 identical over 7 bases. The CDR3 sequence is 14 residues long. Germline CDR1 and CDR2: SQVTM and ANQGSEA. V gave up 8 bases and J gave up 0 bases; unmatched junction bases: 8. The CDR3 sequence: CSSPGEGSTDTQYF. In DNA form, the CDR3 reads TGCAGCTCGCCCGGGGAGGGGAGCACAGATACGCAGTATTTT.

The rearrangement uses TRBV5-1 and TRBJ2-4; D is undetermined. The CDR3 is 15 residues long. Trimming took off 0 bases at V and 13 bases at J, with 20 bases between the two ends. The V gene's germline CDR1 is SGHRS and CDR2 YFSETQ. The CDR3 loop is CASSLAVSSYNEQYF. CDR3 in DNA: TGCGCCAGCAGCTTGGCGGTTAGCTCCTACAATGAGCAGTACTTC.

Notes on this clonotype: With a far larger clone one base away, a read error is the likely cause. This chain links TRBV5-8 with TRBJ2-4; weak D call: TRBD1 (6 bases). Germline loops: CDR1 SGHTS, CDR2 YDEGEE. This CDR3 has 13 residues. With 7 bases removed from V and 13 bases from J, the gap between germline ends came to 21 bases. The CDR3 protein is CASDSFRGGEQYF. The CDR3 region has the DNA TGTGCCAGCGACTCTTTCAGGGGTGGTGAGCAGTACTTC.

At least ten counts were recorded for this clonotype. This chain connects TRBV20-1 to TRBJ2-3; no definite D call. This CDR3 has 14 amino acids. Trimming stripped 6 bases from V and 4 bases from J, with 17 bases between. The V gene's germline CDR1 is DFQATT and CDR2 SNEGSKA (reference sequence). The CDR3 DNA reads TGCAGTGCCACTAACCCCTCCGGGCCAGATACGCAGTATTTT. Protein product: CSATNPSGPDTQYF.

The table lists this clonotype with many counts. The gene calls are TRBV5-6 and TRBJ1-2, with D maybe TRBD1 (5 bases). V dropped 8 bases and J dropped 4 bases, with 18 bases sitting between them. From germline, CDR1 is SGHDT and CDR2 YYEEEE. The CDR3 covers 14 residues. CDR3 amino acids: CASTETGATYGYTF. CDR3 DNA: TGTGCCAGTACCGAAACTGGGGCTACCTATGGCTACACCTTC.

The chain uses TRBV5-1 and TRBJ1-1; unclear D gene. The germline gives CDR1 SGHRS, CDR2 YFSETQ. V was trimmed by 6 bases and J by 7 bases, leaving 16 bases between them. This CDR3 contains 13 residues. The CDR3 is CASNEGPVSEAFF. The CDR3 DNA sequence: TGCGCCAGCAACGAGGGCCCAGTAAGTGAAGCTTTCTTT.

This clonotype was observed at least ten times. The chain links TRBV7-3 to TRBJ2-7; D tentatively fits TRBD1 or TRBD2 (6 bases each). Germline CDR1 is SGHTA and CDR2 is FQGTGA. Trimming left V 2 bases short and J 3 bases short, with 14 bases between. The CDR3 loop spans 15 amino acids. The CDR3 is CASSLGRGRDYEQYF. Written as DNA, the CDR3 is TGTGCCAGCAGCTTAGGCCGGGGGCGGGACTACGAGCAGTACTTC.